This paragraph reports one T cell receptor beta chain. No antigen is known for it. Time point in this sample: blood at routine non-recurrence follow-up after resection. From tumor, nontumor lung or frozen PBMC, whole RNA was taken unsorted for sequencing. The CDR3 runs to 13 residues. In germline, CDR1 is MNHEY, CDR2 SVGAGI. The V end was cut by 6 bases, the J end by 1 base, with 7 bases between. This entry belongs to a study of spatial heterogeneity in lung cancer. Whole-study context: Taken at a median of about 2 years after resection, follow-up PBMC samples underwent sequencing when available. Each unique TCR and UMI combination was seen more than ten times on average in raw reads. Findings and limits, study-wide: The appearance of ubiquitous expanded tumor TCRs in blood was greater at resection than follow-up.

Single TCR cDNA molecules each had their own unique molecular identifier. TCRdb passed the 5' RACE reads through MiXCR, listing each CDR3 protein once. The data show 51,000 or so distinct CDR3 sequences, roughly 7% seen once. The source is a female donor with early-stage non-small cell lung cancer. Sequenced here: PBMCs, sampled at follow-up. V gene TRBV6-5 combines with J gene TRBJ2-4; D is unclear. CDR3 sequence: CASSSIAKNIQYF. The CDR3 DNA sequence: TGTGCCAGCAGCTCGATCGCCAAAAACATTCAGTACTTC.